These T cell receptor beta chains were read from a single sample in a study of blood T cell repertoires in COVID-19. The protocol was immunoSEQ multiplex PCR, while the TCRdb copy is restricted to in-frame clones and leaves out a portion. The table lists some 110,000 clones, 70% to 85% of them singletons. Sequencing used peripheral blood. The receptors come from a woman older than 75 with active or convalescent COVID-19. Both conserved end residues are part of each CDR3. The order of the fields is CDR3 length, clone size, D gene, V gene, J gene, CDR3 DNA, CDR3 protein. The D gene is left open where the match is weak. Clone size is not always given. Where it is, it says once, few, many or a class for expanded clones.

cdr3_length: 14; clone_size: NA; d_call: NA; v_call: TRBV7-2; j_call: TRBJ1-5; cdr3_nt: TGTGCCAGCAGCCCCAAGGAGGATTCTCAGCCCCAGCATTTT; cdr3_aa: CASSPKEDSQPQHF
cdr3_length: 15; clone_size: NA; d_call: NA; v_call: TRBV4-1; j_call: TRBJ2-4; cdr3_nt: TGCGCCAGCCCCCAAACGGCGGGTGGGGAAAACATTCAGTACTTC; cdr3_aa: CASPQTAGGENIQYF
cdr3_length: 15; clone_size: NA; d_call: TRBD1; v_call: TRBV6-5; j_call: TRBJ2-1; cdr3_nt: TGTGCCAGCAGAGCCGGGACAGGCTCCTACAATGAGCAGTTCTTC; cdr3_aa: CASRAGTGSYNEQFF
cdr3_length: 15; clone_size: once; d_call: TRBD2; v_call: TRBV27; j_call: TRBJ2-7; cdr3_nt: TGTGCCAGCAGCCCAGGACTAGGAAGGTTGTACGAGCAGTACTTC; cdr3_aa: CASSPGLGRLYEQYF
cdr3_length: 13; clone_size: NA; d_call: NA; v_call: TRBV10-3; j_call: TRBJ2-7; cdr3_nt: TGTGCCACCGCCGGCCAGGTCGGTGACGAGCAGTACTTC; cdr3_aa: CATAGQVGDEQYF
cdr3_length: 15; clone_size: once; d_call: NA; v_call: TRBV27; j_call: TRBJ1-1; cdr3_nt: TGTGCCAGCAGCCCAAGGCGGGGATTGAACACTGAAGCTTTCTTT; cdr3_aa: CASSPRRGLNTEAFF
cdr3_length: 12; clone_size: NA; d_call: NA; v_call: TRBV24-1; j_call: TRBJ2-7; cdr3_nt: TGTGCCACCAGTGATCCGGACAGCGAGCAGTACTTC; cdr3_aa: CATSDPDSEQYF
cdr3_length: 11; clone_size: NA; d_call: TRBD1; v_call: TRBV20-1; j_call: TRBJ1-2; cdr3_nt: TGCAGTGCGGGGACAGTCTATGGCTACACCTTC; cdr3_aa: CSAGTVYGYTF
cdr3_length: 16; clone_size: few; d_call: TRBD2; v_call: TRBV19; j_call: TRBJ2-3; cdr3_nt: TGTGCCAGTAGTCCCCTAGCGGGGGGCCGGACAGATACGCAGTATTTT; cdr3_aa: CASSPLAGGRTDTQYF
cdr3_length: 16; clone_size: NA; d_call: TRBD2; v_call: TRBV6-1; j_call: TRBJ2-3; cdr3_nt: TGTGCCAGCAGTGCACTAGCGGGGGGTAGCACAGATACGCAGTATTTT; cdr3_aa: CASSALAGGSTDTQYF
cdr3_length: 13; clone_size: NA; d_call: TRBD2; v_call: TRBV12-3/TRBV12-4; j_call: TRBJ2-7; cdr3_nt: TGTGCCAGCAGTCTTAACGGGGAGGGCGAGCAGTACTTC; cdr3_aa: CASSLNGEGEQYF
cdr3_length: 12; clone_size: NA; d_call: NA; v_call: TRBV27; j_call: TRBJ1-6; cdr3_nt: TGTGCCAGCAGTTCCGCGGGGACACCCCTCCACTTT; cdr3_aa: CASSSAGTPLHF
cdr3_length: 14; clone_size: NA; d_call: TRBD1; v_call: TRBV18; j_call: TRBJ1-1; cdr3_nt: TGTGCCAGCTCACCTGGGACAGGGGGTGCTGAAGCTTTCTTT; cdr3_aa: CASSPGTGGAEAFF
cdr3_length: 14; clone_size: NA; d_call: TRBD1; v_call: TRBV30; j_call: TRBJ1-5; cdr3_nt: TGTGCCTGGAGTACTAGGGGGCTCAATCAGCCCCAGCATTTT; cdr3_aa: CAWSTRGLNQPQHF